This T cell receptor beta chain comes out of a study of cytomegalovirus exposure and HLA in healthy donors. Study-wide points: Reportedly, cytomegalovirus status was diagnosed with high sensitivity and specificity.

Germline lookup yields CDR1 MNHEY and CDR2 SMNVEV (reference sequence). The CDR3 totals 15 residues. V was clipped by 5 bases and J by 5 bases; unmatched bases: 7. It was with 60 Vbeta and 13 Jbeta primers that the PCR ran. The method was immunoSEQ multiplex PCR; TCRdb's version includes in-frame clones alone and lacks a portion of them. There are 130,000 to 150,000 clones in the sample; roughly 80% occur only once, and under 3.5% lies in the top ten. Concerning this clone: Antigen unknown. Other DNA sequences in this specimen translate into the identical CDR3.

The sequenced sample was PBMCs. The chain uses TRBV27 and TRBJ2-1, with TRBD2 matching 9 bases. The clonotype comes from a woman younger than 45 in good health and CMV-seronegative. The CDR3 sequence is CASSPGLAKNNEQFF. The CDR3, as DNA: TGTGCCAGCAGTCCCGGACTAGCGAAGAACAATGAGCAGTTCTTC.